This TCR beta chain was documented in a study of CD8 T cells in ankylosing spondylitis (dated by TCRdb to about 2017). With respect to the entire study: T cell receptor beta repertoires were profiled in healthy donors and ankylosing spondylitis patients so that disease-linked TCR variants could be found. Peripheral blood samples were taken, and synovial fluid was additionally collected from ankylosing spondylitis patients. In total, the full study cohort was made up of nearly 110 healthy donors and about two dozen ankylosing spondylitis patients.

Trimming removed 4 bases from V and 2 bases from J, leaving 15 bases between the germline ends. CDR1 and CDR2 are drawn from the germline V gene (reference sequence): SEHNR, FQNEAQ. The CDR3 holds 15 amino acids from the cysteine to the phenylalanine. The read is trimmed to its CDR3 DNA, 45 bases read in frame from base 1. The sample was run on an Illumina HiSeq 2500. Quantitative 5'-RACE with molecular barcodes was the method used to prepare the TCR beta libraries. The authors' pipeline ran thus. Disease-linked TCR variants were identified with a new computational method built on a probabilistic model of VDJ rearrangement. TCRdb ran its own pipeline on the public reads, namely fastp trimming at Q25 and MiXCR clone calling, and kept in-frame beta chains. All rows with the same CDR3 protein become a single entry with the most common DNA and genes. The V and J calls were not made by the authors but by TCRdb's processing. This sample lists some 200,000 distinct CDR3 sequences; about 13% were detected once. The ten largest clones take up more than 15% of the sample.

About this clonotype: Its antigen is unknown. Qualities for individual bases were not recorded, and no much larger clone is one base off.

The study at large found these results: A CD8+ phenotype was shown by the disease-linked clones, which were found at relatively low frequencies in peripheral blood. A TCR beta motif made up of several highly homologous amino acid variants appeared to be characteristic of blood from ankylosing spondylitis patients. Some TCR beta motif variants had previously been reported in synovial fluid and blood of reactive arthritis patients, which suggested common disease-initiation mechanisms. Significant enrichment of the disease-linked clones was reported in matched synovial fluid samples from ankylosing spondylitis patients.

The chain employs TRBV7-9 and TRBJ2-7, with the D gene not confidently named. This sequence originates from a male donor with ankylosing spondylitis or in good health (not recorded which). Material: blood, either unsorted or a sorted T cell fraction (not recorded which). The CDR3 in this case is CASSSPFGRPYEQYF. The DNA sequence is given as TGTGCCAGCAGCTCCCCTTTCGGCAGGCCCTACGAGCAGTACTTC.